A selection of T cell receptor beta chains follows, all from one sample in a study of cytomegalovirus exposure and HLA in healthy donors. The repertoire was sequenced with immunoSEQ multiplex PCR; TCRdb's copy has only in-frame clones and lacks some. The sample yields 65,000 to 90,000 clones, 65% to 75% seen once. The sequenced sample was PBMCs. Receptors were obtained from a middle-aged woman in good health and CMV-seropositive. The CDR3 runs from the conserved cysteine through the conserved F or W. Each record gives: V gene, J gene, clone size, D gene, CDR3 DNA, CDR3 protein. The D gene is left open where the match is weak. For some rows the clone size is stated as once, few or many, or as a class when expanded; others skip it.

TRBV6-5,TRBJ2-5,few,-,TGTGCCAGCAGCCCCATATTCGAGTACCAAGAGACCCAGTACTTC,CASSPIFEYQETQYF
TRBV27,TRBJ1-1,-,TRBD1,TGTGCCAGCAGCCTAGGGGACAGGGGATATTTGGGGGCTTTCTTT,CASSLGDRGYLGAFF
TRBV27,TRBJ2-2,-,TRBD2,TGTGCCAGCAGTTTAGCAGGCGGGAGTGGTCTCACCGGGGAGCTGTTTTTT,CASSLAGGSGLTGELFF
TRBV5-1,TRBJ1-1,-,-,TGCGCCAGCAGCTTGGCCCCGGGGAGCACTGAAGCTTTCTTT,CASSLAPGSTEAFF
TRBV30,TRBJ2-1,-,-,TGTGCCTGGAGTTTATACAATGAGCAGTTCTTC,CAWSLYNEQFF
TRBV7-9,TRBJ2-7,-,TRBD1,TGTGCCAGCAGCTTGGGACAGGGGTTATACGAGCAGTACTTC,CASSLGQGLYEQYF
TRBV28,TRBJ2-1,-,TRBD2,TGTGCCAGCACCCTACCCCCAACTAGCGGGAGGGTTGAGCAGTTCTTC,CASTLPPTSGRVEQFF
TRBV7-2,TRBJ1-3,-,-,TGTGCCAGCAGCTTAACCCGGGTCTCTGGAAACACCATATATTTT,CASSLTRVSGNTIYF
TRBV6-1,TRBJ1-3,-,-,TGTGCCAGCAGAGACACAGGCTTCTCTGGAAACACCATATATTTT,CASRDTGFSGNTIYF
TRBV5-4,TRBJ2-7,-,TRBD2,TGTGCCAGCAGCCGGAGCGGGGCCCCCCTGTCCCAATACGAGCAGTACTTC,CASSRSGAPLSQYEQYF
TRBV5-1,TRBJ1-2,few,-,TGCGCCAGCAGCTTGGCGGTCAGGGGCGATGGCTACACCTTC,CASSLAVRGDGYTF
TRBV27,TRBJ2-7,-,TRBD2,TGTGCTACCCGACTAGCGGCTTCCTACGAGCAGTACTTC,CATRLAASYEQYF
TRBV5-6,TRBJ1-1,few,-,TGTGCCAGCAGCGCACTTAACACTGAAGCTTTCTTT,CASSALNTEAFF
TRBV7-8,TRBJ2-5,-,-,TGTGCCAGCAGCTTATGGACAGCTCAAGAGACCCAGTACTTC,CASSLWTAQETQYF
TRBV7-2,TRBJ1-2,-,TRBD1,TGTGCCAGCAGCCTACCACAGGGGGGCTACACCTTC,CASSLPQGGYTF
TRBV4-3,TRBJ1-2,-,-,TGCGCCAGCAGCCGAGATACAAGACAGAACTATGGCTACACCTTC,CASSRDTRQNYGYTF
TRBV5-1,TRBJ2-7,-,TRBD1,TGCGCCAGCATGATTTCCGGGACAGGGGGGTACGAGCAGTACTTC,CASMISGTGGYEQYF
TRBV5-3,TRBJ1-5,-,TRBD1,TGTGCCAGAAGCTCTAAGACGGGACAGAAAAATCAGCCCCAGCATTTT,CARSSKTGQKNQPQHF
TRBV7-7,TRBJ2-1,-,TRBD1,TGTGCCAGCAGTCCCCTCCACCGTGGGACAGGCTACAATGAGCAGTTCTTC,CASSPLHRGTGYNEQFF
TRBV7-2,TRBJ2-1,-,-,TGTGCCAGCAGCAAGAACCCGCCGGGACTCAGCTCCTACAATGAGCAGTTCTTC,CASSKNPPGLSSYNEQFF
TRBV18,TRBJ2-7,-,TRBD1,TGTGCCAGCTCAGCGGGACAGGGGGACGAGCAGTACTTC,CASSAGQGDEQYF
TRBV7-2,TRBJ2-7,-,-,TGTGCCAGCAGCTTAGTGAGTGGAGAGAGAAGCGAGCAGTACTTC,CASSLVSGERSEQYF
TRBV5-1,TRBJ2-1,once,-,TGCGCCAGCAGCTCGACTATCTCCAATGAGCAGTTCTTC,CASSSTISNEQFF
TRBV29-1,TRBJ2-1,few,-,TGCAGTACGAGAATCACCTACAATGAGCAGTTCTTC,CSTRITYNEQFF
TRBV9,TRBJ2-1,-,-,TGTGCCAGCAGCCCCCCTCCGTACAATGAGCAGTTCTTC,CASSPPPYNEQFF
TRBV27,TRBJ1-1,-,-,TGTCCACAGGGTAGGAACACTGAAGCTTTCTTT,CPQGRNTEAFF
TRBV28,TRBJ2-7,-,TRBD2,TGTGCCAGCAGTTTTATAGCGGGGACAATCTACGAGCAGTACTTC,CASSFIAGTIYEQYF
TRBV6-1,TRBJ2-4,-,-,TGTGCCAGCAGTGAAGTGCGGAAAAACATTCAGTACTTC,CASSEVRKNIQYF
TRBV4-3,TRBJ1-6,-,-,TGCGCCAGCAGCCAAGAGAGAGTAAATTCACCCCTCCACTTT,CASSQERVNSPLHF
TRBV18,TRBJ1-1,-,-,TGTGCCAGCTCACCTGATCAGGGGAGAGAAGCTTTCTTT,CASSPDQGREAFF
TRBV2,TRBJ1-4,-,-,TGTGCCAGCAGTGATGGAGGGGCTGGAGCTAATGAAAAACTGTTTTTT,CASSDGGAGANEKLFF
TRBV6-1,TRBJ1-3,-,-,TGTGCCAGCAGTGCAACAGCAAGCTCTGGAAACACCATATATTTT,CASSATASSGNTIYF
TRBV28,TRBJ1-4,-,TRBD1,TGTGCCAGCAGTTTATCCCCGACAGGGACTAATGAAAAACTGTTTTTT,CASSLSPTGTNEKLFF
TRBV7-9,TRBJ2-5,once,TRBD1,TGTGCCAGCAGCTTGAGAGGGACAGGGGTTCGCGAGACCCAGTACTTC,CASSLRGTGVRETQYF
TRBV5-6,TRBJ2-7,-,TRBD2,TGTGCCAGCAGCACATACCTGGGACTAGCGCTGAACCACGAGCAGTACTTC,CASSTYLGLALNHEQYF
TRBV19,TRBJ2-7,-,TRBD1,TGTGCCAGTAGTGCGTCAGGGGGCGCCTACGAGCAGTACTTC,CASSASGGAYEQYF
TRBV7-2,TRBJ2-3,-,TRBD1,TGTGCCAGCAGCTCTAGGACAGGGGTTAGCACAGATACGCAGTATTTT,CASSSRTGVSTDTQYF
TRBV11-2,TRBJ2-5,once,TRBD2,TGTGCCAGCAGCCGGAAGGTGGCTAGCGGGGGCCAAGAGACCCAGTACTTC,CASSRKVASGGQETQYF
TRBV6-1,TRBJ2-3,-,-,TGTGCCAGCAGTGAAAGAATGGGGGGGGCTGATACGCAGTATTTT,CASSERMGGADTQYF
TRBV7-2,TRBJ1-4,-,-,TGTGCCAGCAGCTTCGGGGGGCTCCGGGGAAAACTGTTTTTT,CASSFGGLRGKLFF
TRBV4-3,TRBJ2-2,-,-,TGCGCCGGCCGACAGGAGAAAAACACCGGGGAGCTGTTTTTT,CAGRQEKNTGELFF
TRBV5-1,TRBJ2-1,-,TRBD2,TGCGCCAGCAGCCGGACTAGCGGGGGGAATGAGCAGTTCTTC,CASSRTSGGNEQFF
TRBV6-6,TRBJ2-3,-,-,TGTGCCAGCAGCCCAGGGGATACGCAGTATTTT,CASSPGDTQYF
TRBV29-1,TRBJ2-1,-,-,TGCAGCGTTCGACAGGTCAGCAATGAGCAGTTCTTC,CSVRQVSNEQFF
TRBV6-5,TRBJ2-5,-,TRBD2,TGTGCCAGCAGTAGCGGGGGGGCCTATGAGACCCAGTACTTC,CASSSGGAYETQYF
TRBV18,TRBJ1-4,few,-,TGTGCCAGCTCACCAAGGGACCCCGGGGGAGAAAAACTGTTTTTT,CASSPRDPGGEKLFF
TRBV7-9,TRBJ1-4,few,TRBD1,TGTGCCAGCAGCTTGGGGACAGCAACTAATGAAAAACTGTTTTTT,CASSLGTATNEKLFF
TRBV7-9,TRBJ2-7,-,TRBD2,TGTGCCAGCAGCCTCGATAGCGGGAGTAGCGAGCAGTACTTC,CASSLDSGSSEQYF
TRBV27,TRBJ2-7,-,TRBD2,TGTGCCAGCAGCCCGGGACTAGCTGCGCAGTACTTC,CASSPGLAAQYF
TRBV7-7,TRBJ2-7,-,-,TGTGCCAGCAGCTTAGCTCCAGGGGTAAGCTCCTACGAGCAGTACTTC,CASSLAPGVSSYEQYF
TRBV4-3,TRBJ1-1,few,TRBD1,TGCGCCAGCAGCCAAGATACAGGGGTGACACCCGCTTGGACTATGAACACTGAAGCTTTCTTT,CASSQDTGVTPAWTMNTEAFF
TRBV30,TRBJ1-3,-,TRBD1,TGTGCCTGGACCTGGACCGGGACAGGGGGTAGAAACACCATATATTTT,CAWTWTGTGGRNTIYF
TRBV27,TRBJ1-5,-,TRBD1,TGTGCCAGCAGTCCAGGGGGGTTAAGCAATCAGCCCCAGCATTTT,CASSPGGLSNQPQHF
TRBV11-2,TRBJ1-2,-,-,TGTGCCAGCAGCTTAGCCCCACAGGGTAACTATGGCTACACCTTC,CASSLAPQGNYGYTF
TRBV14,TRBJ1-4,-,-,TGTGCCAGCAGCCAAGATTGGGGAGGGCTGTTTTTT,CASSQDWGGLFF